This T cell receptor (beta chain) was retrieved from a study of Graves' ophthalmopathy and Graves' hyperthyroidism. Notes on the study in general: Sensitivity reached more than 70% and specificity just under 75% when the model predicted ophthalmopathy progression. Most thyroid-expanded clonotypes exceeding 0.001 frequency were also found in blood.

This clonotype was picked up a small number of times. What it binds is not known. The sequenced template was RNA, covering the TCR beta CDR3 region. First-round RT-PCR used HTBI primers; second-round multiplex PCR followed. One entry per CDR3 protein results from TCRdb running MiXCR on the multiplex PCR reads. Here the sample spans 620,000 or so distinct CDR3 sequences, over 20% being singletons. Input material: peripheral blood. This clonotype originated in a woman between 18 and 29 years old with stable Graves' hyperthyroidism. Some clones in this sample may be carry-over from other donors' samples.

The chain's CDR3 is CASSLPRYKTGQDTEAFF. The CDR3 DNA reads TGTGCCAGCAGCCTCCCCCGGTATAAAACCGGCCAGGACACTGAAGCTTTCTTT. The chain has TRBV11-1 and TRBJ1-1; D is ambiguous. The V gene's germline CDR1 is SGHAT and CDR2 FQDESV (reference sequence). The CDR3 is made up of 18 amino acids. Deletions cut 5 bases from V and 3 bases from J, with 25 bases between.